These 20 T cell receptor beta chains came from one sample sequenced in a study of long-term antiretroviral therapy in people with HIV. With survey level as its setting, the immunoSEQ assay was v3.0. Libraries were prepared by immunoSEQ multiplex PCR; TCRdb keeps only in-frame clonotypes and omits some of them. In the table there are around 19,000 clones, less than 85% of which are singletons. The specimen comprised unsorted PBMCs, sampled 2.9 years after starting antiretroviral therapy. The receptors originated from a woman between 25 and 40 years old with HIV.

In its sample, this clone was seen a few times. The chain links TRBV2 to TRBJ2-1; D remains ambiguous. Germline CDR1 is SNHLY and CDR2 is FYNNEI. Deletions cut 2 bases from V and 9 bases from J, with 8 bases between. This CDR3 spans 12 amino acids. The CDR3 region is CASSEKEIEQFF. In DNA form, the CDR3 reads TGTGCCAGCAGTGAAAAGGAGATTGAGCAGTTCTTC.

The chain is built from TRBV5-6 and TRBJ2-1, with D maybe TRBD2 (7 bases). Germline V gene sequence: CDR1 SGHDT, CDR2 YYEEEE. The CDR3 sequence is 14 residues long. Trimming took 2 bases from V and 7 from J, leaving 13 bases between them. This chain's CDR3 is CASSFRGAANEQFF. The CDR3 DNA is TGTGCCAGCAGCTTTCGGGGGGCGGCAAATGAGCAGTTCTTC.

The V and J genes are TRBV7-6 and TRBJ2-5; no reliable D call. Germline CDR1 SGHVS, CDR2 FNYEAQ. The CDR3 is 11 residues long. V shed 5 bases and J shed 4 bases, with 5 bases lying between them. The CDR3 sequence: CASSPGETQYF. The CDR3 DNA follows: TGTGCCAGCAGCCCAGGAGAGACCCAGTACTTC. The full variable domain, its missing parts supplied by reference TRBV7-6 and TRBJ2-5, is GAGVSQSPRYKVTKRGQDVALRCDPISGHVSLYWYRQALGQGPEFLTYFNYEAQQDKSGLPNDRFSAERPEGSISTLTIQRTEQRDSAMYRCASSPGETQYFGPGTRLLVL.

This chain's CDR3 is CASSVGTDYEQYV. The CDR3, as DNA: TGTGCCAGCAGTGTAGGTACAGACTACGAGCAGTACGTC. The chain has TRBV6-1 and TRBJ2-7, with D unresolved. The CDR3 sequence is 13 residues long. The ends were cut back, 4 bases at V and 3 bases at J, with 10 bases in the middle. Germline loops: CDR1 MNHNS, CDR2 SASEGT.

The chain employs TRBV29-1 and TRBJ2-1; D is possibly TRBD2 (5 bases). Germline V lookup: CDR1 SQVTM, CDR2 ANQGSEA. Trimming took 4 bases from V and 6 from J, leaving 25 bases between them. The length of the CDR3 is 17 residues. CDR3 protein: CSVGMLRGPRRGNEQFF. The CDR3 bases are TGCAGCGTTGGAATGCTTCGAGGGCCACGCAGAGGCAATGAGCAGTTCTTC.

The chain is built from TRBV10-3 and TRBJ1-2; a possible D gene is TRBD1 (5 bases). The V end was cut by 6 bases, the J end by 3 bases, with 20 bases between. This CDR3 is 16 amino acids long. The germline V gene has CDR1 ENHRY and CDR2 SYGVKD. The CDR3 loop is CAISHSPGQVDYGYTF. In DNA, the CDR3 is TGTGCCATCAGCCACTCTCCGGGGCAGGTAGACTATGGCTACACCTTC.

This clone showed up just a few times. This sequence joins TRBV14 and TRBJ2-1; TRBD1 or TRBD2 may be the D gene (5 bases each). CDR3 length: 16 residues. Germline V gene data show CDR1 as SGHDN and CDR2 as FVKESK. V lost 4 bases and J lost 5, with 18 bases in between. The CDR3 loop is CASSPITGTYNNEQFF. As DNA, the CDR3 is TGTGCCAGCAGCCCGATAACCGGGACGTACAACAATGAGCAGTTCTTC.

This clone was observed once. The chain carries TRBV7-2 and TRBJ2-3, with D unresolved. CDR3 length equals 14 residues. Deletions cut 0 bases from V and 6 bases from J, with 10 bases between. CDR1 SGHTA and CDR2 FQGNSA come from the germline V gene. The CDR3 spells CASSLAGIRDTQYF. DNA for the CDR3: TGTGCCAGCAGCTTAGCGGGGATCCGGGATACGCAGTATTTT.

The chain employs TRBV5-1 and TRBJ1-2; TRBD1 might be the D (5 bases). Between the trimmed V and J ends, which lost 2 bases and 1 base, there was a span of 6 bases. The CDR3 sequence is 13 residues long. Per germline, CDR1 SGHRS and CDR2 YFSETQ. CDR3 sequence reads: CASSLGVNYGYTF. Written as DNA, the CDR3 is TGCGCCAGCAGCTTAGGGGTTAACTATGGCTACACCTTC.

CDR3 DNA: TGTGCCAGCAGCGTCACCGGGACAGGGTACAATGAGCAGTTCTTC. Translated, it gives CASSVTGTGYNEQFF. The chain recombines TRBV9 with TRBJ2-1, with 9 nucleotides matching TRBD1. The CDR3 is 15 residues long. Germline-derived CDR1 and CDR2 are SGDLS and YYNGEE. The junction had 4 bases not matched to a gene; V was cut back by 2 bases and J by 4 bases.

This clone was seen a few times. The V gene is TRBV7-8, the J gene TRBJ2-7, with D possibly matching TRBD1 (6 bases). Germline lookup yields CDR1 SGHVS and CDR2 FQNEAQ. V lost 3 bases, J lost 2 bases, and 11 bases lay in between. This CDR3 comprises 14 residues. DNA of the CDR3: TGTGCCAGCAGCTTGCAGGGGTGGGCCTACGAGCAGTACGTC. This translates into CASSLQGWAYEQYV.

The chain employs TRBV7-8 and TRBJ1-3; the D is unclear. Germline CDR1 reads SGHVS; CDR2 reads FQNEAQ. The V and J ends lost 5 bases and 0 bases respectively, with 11 bases between them. The CDR3 spans 15 residues. The CDR3 is CASSDPVSSGNTIYF. The CDR3 nucleotides are TGTGCCAGCAGCGATCCTGTCAGCTCTGGAAACACCATATATTTT.

V usage is TRBV7-9 and J usage is TRBJ1-3; D may be TRBD1 (6 bases). Trimming took off 4 bases at V and 2 bases at J, with 12 bases between the two ends. The CDR3 is 15 residues long. CDR1 is SEHNR and CDR2 is FQNEAQ in the germline V gene (reference sequence). The CDR3 spells CASSSSTGTGNTIYF. The CDR3 bases are TGTGCCAGCAGCTCCTCAACAGGGACTGGAAACACCATATATTTT.

V gene TRBV4-1 combines with J gene TRBJ1-5; maybe TRBD1 (5 bases). Per the germline V gene, CDR1 is MGHRA and CDR2 is YSYEKL. The CDR3 runs to 16 residues. Trimming removed 1 base from V and 4 bases from J, with 14 bases in between. Here the CDR3 DNA reads TGCGCCAGCAGCCAAGCCGGGACGGGGCTTAATCAGCCCCAGCATTTT. This encodes CASSQAGTGLNQPQHF.

The chain joins TRBV2 to TRBJ1-1; no clear D. CDR3 length: 11 residues. V dropped 9 bases and J dropped 3 bases, with 8 bases sitting between them. Germline lookup yields CDR1 SNHLY and CDR2 FYNNEI. Here the CDR3 reads CASCRDTEAFF. The CDR3 DNA reads as TGTGCCAGTTGTCGGGACACTGAAGCTTTCTTT.

This chain joins TRBV11-2 and TRBJ1-4; 8 positions agree with TRBD1. Unmatched junction bases numbered 2, after V lost 3 bases and J lost 5 bases. The CDR3 is made up of 14 amino acids. Germline CDR1 is SGHAT and CDR2 is FQNNGV. This CDR3 reads CASSFRQGNEKLFF. CDR3 bases: TGTGCCAGCAGCTTCAGACAGGGGAATGAAAAACTGTTTTTT.

The J gene is TRBJ1-4, the V gene TRBV9; 12 bases line up with TRBD1. Looked up from germline, CDR1 is SGDLS and CDR2 is YYNGEE. The ends lost 3 bases at V and 5 bases at J; junction bases unmatched: 11. The length of the CDR3 is 18 residues. CDR3 bases: TGTGCCAGCAGCGCAGGGACAGGGGGCGCGAGGGGCAATGAAAAACTGTTTTTT. It encodes CASSAGTGGARGNEKLFF. The full variable domain, its missing parts supplied by reference TRBV9 and TRBJ1-4, is DSGVTQTPKHLITATGQRVTLRCSPRSGDLSVYWYQQSLDQGLQFLIQYYNGEERAKGNILERFSAQQFPDLHSELNLSSLELGDSALYFCASSAGTGGARGNEKLFFGSGTQLSVL.

The chain combines TRBV5-6 with TRBJ1-6; no definite D call. This CDR3 contains 16 residues. CDR1 and CDR2 (germline): SGHDT, YYEEEE. Trimming took 2 bases from V and 3 from J, leaving 12 bases between them. CDR3 region: CASSLGGVGYNSPLHF. DNA of the CDR3: TGTGCCAGCAGCTTAGGTGGTGTAGGCTATAATTCACCCCTCCACTTT.

The CDR3 coding sequence is TGCGCCAGCAGCCAAGATAGCCTTGGGCAAAGGCCCCAGCATTTT. Translating gives CASSQDSLGQRPQHF. The chain links TRBV4-1 to TRBJ1-5; D unresolved. CDR3 length: 15 amino acids. Germline values: CDR1 MGHRA, CDR2 YSYEKL. V was pared by 0 bases and J by 9 bases, with 15 bases between.

The chain employs TRBV5-6 and TRBJ1-4; possibly TRBD1 for D (5 bases). The V gene lost 2 bases and the J gene lost 8 bases, with 10 bases spanning the gap. This CDR3 has 13 amino acids. Germline CDR1 SGHDT, CDR2 YYEEEE. CDR3 loop: CASSFGGVEKLFF. The CDR3 DNA is TGTGCCAGCAGCTTCGGGGGAGTGGAAAAACTGTTTTTT.